The rows below give T cell receptor beta chains drawn from one sample of a study of cytomegalovirus exposure and HLA in healthy donors. Measured with immunoSEQ multiplex PCR; TCRdb has only the in-frame clones, and not every one. This table has roughly 270,000 clones, roughly 90% appearing once. The sequenced material came from PBMCs. The source of these receptors is a young woman in good health and CMV-seronegative. CDR3s include the opening cysteine and the closing phenylalanine or tryptophan. Each record gives: CDR3 protein, CDR3 DNA, D gene, J gene, V gene, clone size. D genes are given only for firm matches. Only some rows state a clone size, as once, few, many or a class for expanded clones.

CASSFAPASSPQHF TGTGCCAGCAGCTTCGCCCCCGCTAGTTCGCCCCAGCATTTT - TRBJ1-5 TRBV7-8 -
CASSLRPGLGYEQYF TGTGCCAGCAGCTTAAGGCCAGGACTCGGGTACGAGCAGTACTTC - TRBJ2-7 TRBV7-3 -
CASSPLAGGSTDTQYF TGTGCCAGCAGCCCACTAGCGGGGGGTAGCACAGATACGCAGTATTTT TRBD2 TRBJ2-3 TRBV9 -
CASSSIRGSPLHF TGTGCCAGCAGTTCGATTCGAGGTTCACCCCTCCACTTT - TRBJ1-6 TRBV28 once
CASSVQGNSLTDTQYF TGTGCCAGCAGCGTTCAGGGGAATTCCCTCACAGATACGCAGTATTTT - TRBJ2-3 TRBV9 -
CASSQTRLAGTDTQYF TGTGCCAGCAGTCAGACCCGACTAGCGGGAACAGATACGCAGTATTTT TRBD2 TRBJ2-3 TRBV27 -
CASRQGSNYEQYF TGTGCCAGCAGACAGGGATCGAACTACGAGCAGTACTTC - TRBJ2-7 TRBV28 -
CASSQGPADSIYF TGCGCCAGCAGCCAAGGGCCAGCAGACTCCATATATTTT - TRBJ1-3 TRBV4-1 -
CASSPWGGPDTVSGNTIYF TGTGCCAGCAGCCCATGGGGGGGGCCGGACACGGTCTCTGGAAACACCATATATTTT - TRBJ1-3 TRBV9 -
CASSFETGTYEQYF TGTGCCAGCAGCTTTGAAACGGGAACCTACGAGCAGTACTTC - TRBJ2-7 TRBV11-1 -
CASSPGQALYGYTF TGCGCCAGCAGCCCGGGACAGGCGCTCTATGGCTACACCTTC TRBD1 TRBJ1-2 TRBV5-1 -
CASSSGLAGVETQYF TGTGCCAGCTCATCGGGACTAGCGGGAGTTGAGACCCAGTACTTC TRBD2 TRBJ2-5 TRBV18 once
CSGTSGGSPQETQYF TGCAGCGGAACATCGGGGGGCAGTCCCCAAGAGACCCAGTACTTC - TRBJ2-5 TRBV29-1 once
CASSLTLGPGELFF TGTGCCAGCAGCTTAACGTTGGGGCCCGGGGAGCTGTTTTTT - TRBJ2-2 TRBV7-3 -
CASTTTSSYEQYF TGTGCCAGCACCACAACCAGTTCCTACGAGCAGTACTTC - TRBJ2-7 TRBV2 -
CASSYRGNQPQHF TGTGCCAGCAGTTACAGGGGGAATCAGCCCCAGCATTTT - TRBJ1-5 TRBV6-5 -
CASSLTGVGTDTQYF TGTGCCAGCAGCTTAACGGGAGTAGGCACAGATACGCAGTATTTT - TRBJ2-3 TRBV11-2 -
CASSFVSLNTGELFF TGTGCCAGCAGTTTTGTTAGTTTGAACACCGGGGAGCTGTTTTTT - TRBJ2-2 TRBV6-6 -
CATRYAGSPDTQYF TGTGCCACCAGATACGCAGGCTCGCCAGATACGCAGTATTTT - TRBJ2-3 TRBV6-1 -
CASSVSGRVGYEQYF TGTGCCAGCAGCGTAAGCGGGAGGGTTGGCTACGAGCAGTACTTC TRBD2 TRBJ2-7 TRBV9 once
CASTSRDSGANVLTF TGTGCCAGCACCTCGAGGGACTCTGGGGCCAACGTCCTGACTTTC - TRBJ2-6 TRBV27 -
CSVPGTATYNEQFF TGCAGCGTGCCCGGGACAGCAACCTACAATGAGCAGTTCTTC TRBD1 TRBJ2-1 TRBV29-1 -
CASSSPTSGYTF TGTGCCAGCAGTTCCCCCACATCAGGCTACACCTTC - TRBJ1-2 TRBV6-5 once
CASSIGGGGYTF TGTGCCAGTTCCATCGGGGGGGGAGGCTACACCTTC - TRBJ1-2 TRBV5-4 -